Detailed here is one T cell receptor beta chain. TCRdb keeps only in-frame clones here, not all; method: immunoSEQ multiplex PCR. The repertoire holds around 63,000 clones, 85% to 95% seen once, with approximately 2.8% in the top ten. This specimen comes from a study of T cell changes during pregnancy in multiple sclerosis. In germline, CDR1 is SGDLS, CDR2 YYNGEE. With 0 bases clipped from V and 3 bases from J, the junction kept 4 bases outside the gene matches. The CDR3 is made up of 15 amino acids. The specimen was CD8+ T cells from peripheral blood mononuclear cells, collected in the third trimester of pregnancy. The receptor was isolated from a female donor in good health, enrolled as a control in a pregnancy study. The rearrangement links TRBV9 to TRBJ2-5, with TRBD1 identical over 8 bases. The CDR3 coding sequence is TGTGCCAGCAGCGTAGCAGGGGGCGCCGAAGAGACCCAGTACTTC. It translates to CASSVAGGAEETQYF.